Sequencing of this TCR beta chain was carried out in a study of blood T cells in healthy people across ages. Study at large: Per two T cells, template switching captured roughly one barcoded beta molecule. Regarding the study as a whole: Considered underestimates were the diversity estimates obtained from one million T cells. Long-lived donors had more naive CD4+ cells and higher diversity than aged donors.

For this clonotype: Its target is not known. Relative to the germline gene, one junction end is altered; a read error may explain this.

Healthy Caucasian individuals from Russia aged roughly 6 to 100 were enrolled as donors. Together with a sample-barcoded 5' primer, a J-beta primer mix was included in a second PCR lasting about 6 to 12 cycles. TCRdb used MiXCR to reprocess the 5' RACE reads, holding one entry per CDR3 protein. The repertoire consists of some 790,000 distinct CDR3 sequences, with more than 25% occurring once and the leading ten covering 17%. This CDR3 has 16 amino acids. In germline, CDR1 is PRHDT, CDR2 FYEKMQ (reference sequence). The rearrangement uses TRBV13 and TRBJ2-1; 8 bases match TRBD1. The TCR was taken from an elderly woman in good health. The sequenced sample consisted of blood. DNA for the CDR3: TGTGCCAGCAGCTTACAGGGGGCTAGGTCCTACGATGAGCAGTTCTTC. Protein sequence: CASSLQGARSYDEQFF. Full variable domain (missing parts from reference TRBV13 and TRBJ2-1): AAGVIQSPRHLIKEKRETATLKCYPIPRHDTVYWYQQGPGQDPQFLISFYEKMQSDKGSIPDRFSAQQFSDYHSELNMSSLELGDSALYFCASSLQGARSYDEQFFGPGTRLTVL.